The 32 T cell receptor beta chains reported below all come from one sample, sequenced in a study of shared clonotypes between healthy human individuals. In the naive CD8 group, cells lacked CD45RO and were positively selected for CCR7, so terminally differentiated effector memory CD45RA+ cells were left out. The assay was immunoSEQ multiplex PCR, and TCRdb's table has in-frame clones only and misses some. The sample holds about 2,100,000 clones, roughly 91% seen once. Sequencing was performed on naive CD8+ T cells from PBMCs. All receptors derive from a young man in good health. Some clones in this sample may be carry-over from other donors' samples.

V gene TRBV11-2 combines with J gene TRBJ2-7, with D uncertain. The CDR3 loop spans 17 amino acids. V was trimmed by 0 bases and J by 0 bases, leaving 15 bases between them. Germline V CDR1 and CDR2: SGHAT, FQNNGV. The CDR3: CASSLDRWREGSYEQYF. DNA of the CDR3: TGTGCCAGCAGCTTAGATCGGTGGCGAGAAGGCTCCTACGAGCAGTACTTC.

The rearrangement joins TRBV10-3 to TRBJ2-1; D perhaps matches TRBD1 (6 bases). Trimming shortened V by 10 bases and J by 7 bases, and 8 bases separated the two germline ends. In germline, CDR1 is ENHRY, CDR2 SYGVKD. The CDR3 spans 10 residues. For the CDR3, the DNA is TGTGCCACCCAGGGGAATGAGCAGTTCTTC. Protein sequence: CATQGNEQFF.

As regards this clone: The sample has other DNA sequences that encode this CDR3 too. The rearrangement links TRBV29-1 to TRBJ2-1, with no clear D. CDR3 length: 12 residues. V lost 2 bases and J 2 bases, leaving 4 bases between the germline ends. CDR1 SQVTM and CDR2 ANQGSEA come from the germline V gene. In nucleotides, the CDR3 is TGCAGCGTTGAACCTACCTACAATGAGCAGTTCTTC. Its protein is CSVEPTYNEQFF.

The chain employs TRBV19 and TRBJ1-2; no clear D. The CDR3 is made up of 13 amino acids. CDR1 is LNHDA and CDR2 is SQIVND in the germline V gene (reference sequence). V was clipped by 4 bases and J by 4 bases, with 10 bases between them. The CDR3 is CASSNPTGYGYTF. In nucleotides, the CDR3 is TGTGCCAGTAGTAACCCCACGGGCTATGGCTACACCTTC.

V and J are TRBV19 and TRBJ1-1; tentatively, D is TRBD1 (5 bases). The V gene lost 7 bases and the J gene lost 4 bases, with 16 bases spanning the gap. This CDR3 is 14 amino acids long. Germline CDR1 LNHDA, CDR2 SQIVND (reference sequence). CDR3 residues: CASTPGAMSTEAFF. CDR3 sequence (DNA): TGTGCCAGTACCCCCGGGGCGATGAGCACTGAAGCTTTCTTT.

CDR3: CASSLSIGRDEKLFF. For the CDR3, the DNA is TGTGCCAGCAGCCTTTCAATTGGTCGAGATGAAAAACTGTTTTTT. The V gene is TRBV7-9, the J gene TRBJ1-4; the D is unclear. The CDR3 loop spans 15 amino acids. V shed 5 bases and J shed 6 bases, with 16 bases lying between them. Per germline, CDR1 SEHNR and CDR2 FQNEAQ (reference sequence). The variable domain in full, completed from reference TRBV7-9 and TRBJ1-4, reads DTGVSQNPRHKITKRGQNVTFRCDPISEHNRLYWYRQTLGQGPEFLTYFQNEAQLEKSRLLSDRFSAERPKGSFSTLEIQRTEQGDSAMYLCASSLSIGRDEKLFFGSGTQLSVL.

The J gene is TRBJ1-2, the V gene TRBV9; D unresolved. V lost 3 bases and J lost 10, with 19 bases in between. The CDR3 totals 14 residues. Germline V gene data show CDR1 as SGDLS and CDR2 as YYNGEE. The CDR3 DNA reads as TGTGCCAGCAGCGGGAGCCGCTGGGAGACCTACTACACCTTC. Amino acid sequence: CASSGSRWETYYTF. Supplemented by reference TRBV9 and TRBJ1-2, the full variable domain reads DSGVTQTPKHLITATGQRVTLRCSPRSGDLSVYWYQQSLDQGLQFLIQYYNGEERAKGNILERFSAQQFPDLHSELNLSSLELGDSALYFCASSGSRWETYYTFGSGTRLTVV.

V is TRBV28 and J is TRBJ2-7; D gene uncertain. CDR3 length equals 15 residues. CDR1 is MDHEN and CDR2 is SYDVKM in the germline V gene. V lost 6 bases and J 0 bases, leaving 15 bases between the germline ends. CDR3 sequence reads: CASRKELVSSYEQYF. CDR3 sequence (DNA): TGTGCCAGCAGAAAAGAGCTAGTTTCCTCCTACGAGCAGTACTTC.

This clone was detected once. The CDR3 DNA sequence: TGTGCCAGCAGCGAGAGGGCCCGAAATTCACCCCTCCACTTT. Its translation: CASSERARNSPLHF. This sequence joins TRBV9 and TRBJ1-6; no reliable D call. The CDR3 loop spans 14 amino acids. Trimming removed 3 bases at V and 7 bases at J, with 11 bases between. Germline V gene sequence: CDR1 SGDLS, CDR2 YYNGEE.

To note about this clone: Within the sample, other DNA sequences also encode this same CDR3. This chain joins TRBV20-1 and TRBJ2-1; D may be TRBD1 or TRBD2 (5 bases each). The CDR3 totals 11 residues. Trimming took 3 bases from V and 10 from J, leaving 10 bases between them. Germline CDR1 reads DFQATT; CDR2 reads SNEGSKA (reference sequence). This CDR3 is CSASAGAEQFF. CDR3 in DNA: TGCAGTGCTAGCGCCGGGGCAGAGCAGTTCTTC.

A few counts support this clone. This specimen includes other DNA sequences encoding the same CDR3. The J gene is TRBJ2-7, the V gene TRBV27; possibly TRBD2 for D (6 bases). Germline lookup yields CDR1 MNHEY and CDR2 SMNVEV (reference sequence). The CDR3 contains 13 residues. The V end lost 3 bases, the J end lost 0 bases, and 6 bases lay between the germline ends. CDR3 amino acids: CASSFGGSYEQYF. The CDR3 coding sequence is TGTGCCAGCAGTTTCGGGGGCTCCTACGAGCAGTACTTC.

This clone was counted a few times. This rearrangement joins TRBV28 to TRBJ1-1; 9 nucleotides agree with TRBD1. Germline CDR1 and CDR2: MDHEN and SYDVKM. This CDR3 has 14 amino acids. The junction had 7 bases not matched to a gene; V was cut back by 5 bases and J by 6 bases. This CDR3 is CASSPDRGIPEAFF. The CDR3 DNA reads as TGTGCCAGCAGTCCCGACAGGGGGATACCTGAAGCTTTCTTT.

The chain employs TRBV18 and TRBJ2-3; D not certain. Trimming cost V 1 base and J 3 bases, with 14 bases left between them. This CDR3 has 16 amino acids. Per germline, CDR1 KGHSH and CDR2 LQKENI. In DNA form, the CDR3 reads TGTGCCAGCTCACCACGTTCCGTTCTTGGAACAGATACGCAGTATTTT. Residues: CASSPRSVLGTDTQYF.

The chain recombines TRBV2 with TRBJ2-7; D might be TRBD2 (7 bases). Trimming stripped 3 bases from V and 5 bases from J, with 20 bases between. This CDR3 comprises 16 residues. Germline V CDR1 and CDR2: SNHLY, FYNNEI. The CDR3 DNA follows: TGTGCCAGCAGTGACCCCGCCAGGGGAGGGACTAACGAGCAGTACTTC. It yields the protein CASSDPARGGTNEQYF.

This chain joins TRBV6-5 and TRBJ2-7; D may be TRBD1 (6 bases). Deletions cut 8 bases from V and 5 bases from J, with 19 bases between. CDR1 is MNHEY, CDR2 SVGAGI, per germline. CDR3 length equals 14 residues. CDR3 sequence (DNA): TGTGCCAGCTTCCTGGGGGCGGTCTGCCACGAGCAGTACTTC. Residues: CASFLGAVCHEQYF.

The J gene is TRBJ2-7, the V gene TRBV27, with 9 bases that match TRBD2. Germline CDR1 is MNHEY and CDR2 is SMNVEV (reference sequence). With 0 bases clipped from V and 2 bases from J, the junction kept 8 bases outside the gene matches. CDR3 size: 17 residues. CDR3 region: CASSLSFGLALTYEQYF. As DNA, the CDR3 is TGTGCCAGCAGTTTATCGTTCGGACTAGCGTTAACCTACGAGCAGTACTTC.

The V gene is TRBV5-8, the J gene TRBJ2-7; D is undetermined. The V gene's germline CDR1 is SGHTS and CDR2 YDEGEE. V was cut by 3 bases and J by 6 bases, with 13 bases left in between. This CDR3 contains 13 residues. As DNA, the CDR3 is TGTGCCAGCAGCTCAAGTCCAGTGGGCGAGCAGTACTTC. The encoded protein is CASSSSPVGEQYF.

The genes are TRBV28 and TRBJ2-7; TRBD2 matches 13 bases. From germline, CDR1 is MDHEN and CDR2 SYDVKM. Trimming took 5 bases from V and 7 from J; bases not matched to a gene: 8. This CDR3 is 15 amino acids long. The CDR3 is CASSLGLAGAREQYF. The CDR3 DNA follows: TGTGCCAGCAGTCTCGGACTAGCGGGAGCCCGAGAGCAGTACTTC.

This clone was counted only a few times. V gene TRBV4-1 combines with J gene TRBJ1-2; 9 bases align to TRBD1. CDR3 length: 16 residues. Germline V gives CDR1 MGHRA, CDR2 YSYEKL. V gave up 0 bases and J gave up 5 bases; unmatched junction bases: 7. DNA for the CDR3: TGCGCCAGCAGCCAAGAGGGGACAGGGATCATATATGGCTACACCTTC. Translation gives CASSQEGTGIIYGYTF.

The chain links TRBV28 to TRBJ1-2, with no clear D. This CDR3 region has 13 residues. CDR1 and CDR2 from the germline V gene are MDHEN and SYDVKM. Trimming left V 3 bases short and J 3 bases short, with 8 bases between. The CDR3, as DNA: TGTGCCAGCAGTTTGGAAACCTACTATGGCTACACCTTC. Translated, it gives CASSLETYYGYTF.

As concerns this clone: A clone one base away is much larger, so this may be a read error. Other DNA sequences in this sample translate to the same CDR3. The genes are TRBV19 and TRBJ1-5; no firm D call. The CDR3 contains 14 residues. Trimming took off 3 bases at V and 1 base at J, with 7 bases between the two ends. Looked up from germline, CDR1 is LNHDA and CDR2 is SQIVND (reference sequence). CDR3 nucleotides: TGTGCCAGTAGTATCCGCGACAGCAATCAGCCCCAGCATTTT. This sequence encodes CASSIRDSNQPQHF.

The chain employs TRBV7-8 and TRBJ2-1, with D maybe TRBD2 (5 bases). V was clipped by 4 bases and J by 6 bases, with 16 bases between them. There are 15 residues in the CDR3. The germline V gene encodes CDR1 SGHVS and CDR2 FQNEAQ. CDR3 sequence (DNA): TGTGCCAGCAGCTGGGAGCCTGCCGGTGGCAATGAGCAGTTCTTC. Its translation: CASSWEPAGGNEQFF.

This chain joins TRBV27 and TRBJ2-7; D unresolved. V was trimmed by 5 bases and J by 2 bases, leaving 10 bases between them. This CDR3 spans 13 amino acids. CDR1 and CDR2 (germline): MNHEY, SMNVEV (reference sequence). The CDR3 DNA sequence: TGTGCCAGCAGTCCTTCCAGGACCTACGAGCAGTACTTC. Translating gives CASSPSRTYEQYF.

The chain uses TRBV28 and TRBJ2-5; D remains unclear. Germline CDR1 and CDR2: MDHEN and SYDVKM. V lost 1 base and J 4 bases, leaving 13 bases between the germline ends. CDR3 length: 15 residues. The CDR3 spells CASSLSATLGETQYF. The DNA for the CDR3 is TGTGCCAGCAGTTTATCAGCGACACTTGGAGAGACCCAGTACTTC. The entire variable domain, with the rest obtained from reference TRBV28 and TRBJ2-5, is as follows: DVKVTQSSRYLVKRTGEKVFLECVQDMDHENMFWYRQDPGLGLRLIYFSYDVKMKEKGDIPEGYSVSREKKERFSLILESASTNQTSMYLCASSLSATLGETQYFGPGTRLLVL.

The chain has TRBV7-3 and TRBJ2-3; D may be TRBD2 (6 bases). With 2 bases removed from V and 0 bases from J, the gap between germline ends came to 12 bases. Germline assignment: CDR1 SGHTA and CDR2 FQGTGA. The length of the CDR3 is 16 residues. CDR3 in amino acids: CASSLGDSPSTDTQYF. For the CDR3, the DNA is TGTGCCAGCAGCTTAGGGGACTCACCAAGCACAGATACGCAGTATTTT. Filled out from reference TRBV7-3 and TRBJ2-3, the complete variable domain reads GAGVSQTPSNKVTEKGKYVELRCDPISGHTALYWYRQSLGQGPEFLIYFQGTGAADDSGLPNDRFFAVRPEGSVSTLKIQRTERGDSAVYLCASSLGDSPSTDTQYFGPGTRLTVL.

In the case of this clone: The sample has other DNA sequences that encode this CDR3 too. The chain combines TRBV9 with TRBJ2-1, with 7 bases matching TRBD2. CDR1 is SGDLS, CDR2 YYNGEE, per germline. V lost 3 bases and J lost 1; bases outside the gene matches: 4. The CDR3 is 15 residues long. Here the CDR3 reads CASSGGLPSYNEQFF. The CDR3 nucleotides read TGTGCCAGCAGCGGGGGACTACCTTCCTACAATGAGCAGTTCTTC.

The chain links TRBV29-1 to TRBJ2-5, with D unresolved. Germline assignment: CDR1 SQVTM and CDR2 ANQGSEA. V lost 7 bases and J lost 7, with 13 bases in between. This CDR3 has 11 residues. This CDR3 reads CSAPSYGTQYF. CDR3 nucleotides: TGCAGCGCCCCATCCTACGGGACCCAGTACTTC. The complete variable domain, with remaining parts taken from reference TRBV29-1 and TRBJ2-5, reads SAVISQKPSRDICQRGTSLTIQCQVDSQVTMMFWYRQQPGQSLTLIATANQGSEATYESGFVIDKFPISRPNLTFSTLTVSNMSPEDSSIYLCSAPSYGTQYFGPGTRLLVL.

The chain is built from TRBV28 and TRBJ2-1; TRBD2 agrees at 12 bases. Germline-derived CDR1 and CDR2 are MDHEN and SYDVKM. V shed 6 bases, J shed 4 bases, and the junction held 1 base outside the gene matches. CDR3 length: 14 amino acids. The CDR3 loop is CASRLAGGYNEQFF. CDR3 sequence (DNA): TGTGCCAGCAGACTAGCGGGGGGTTACAATGAGCAGTTCTTC.

The V gene is TRBV9, the J gene TRBJ1-2; no definite D call. Trimming cost V 3 bases and J 6 bases, with 21 bases left between them. This CDR3 is built from 16 residues. CDR1 is SGDLS, CDR2 YYNGEE, per germline. The CDR3 protein is CASSAPGRELIDGYTF. The CDR3 DNA reads as TGTGCCAGCAGCGCCCCCGGTCGGGAATTAATAGATGGCTACACCTTC.

This rearrangement joins TRBV5-1 to TRBJ2-3; 9 positions match TRBD1. The germline CDR1 and CDR2 sequences are SGHRS and YFSETQ. V was clipped by 7 bases and J by 0 bases; unmatched bases: 15. This CDR3 comprises 18 residues. CDR3 sequence reads: CASAPGQGMGVSTDTQYF. CDR3 in DNA: TGCGCCAGCGCCCCAGGACAGGGGATGGGGGTGAGCACAGATACGCAGTATTTT.

The gene calls are TRBV6-6 and TRBJ2-7, with 9 positions matching TRBD1. Unmatched junction bases numbered 7, after V lost 4 bases and J lost 3 bases. CDR1 is MNHNY and CDR2 is SVGAGI in the germline V gene (reference sequence). The CDR3 is 15 residues long. The CDR3 loop reads CASSLATGGFYEQYF. CDR3 DNA: TGTGCCAGCAGTTTGGCCACAGGGGGCTTCTACGAGCAGTACTTC.

In its sample, this clone was seen a few times. The sample has other DNA sequences that encode this CDR3 too. The chain is built from TRBV27 and TRBJ1-2; D is possibly TRBD1 (5 bases). The V gene lost 2 bases and the J gene lost 4 bases, with 8 bases spanning the gap. The V gene's germline CDR1 is MNHEY and CDR2 SMNVEV (reference sequence). The CDR3 runs to 13 residues. The CDR3, as DNA: TGTGCCAGCAGTTTAGGGACGGCCTATGGCTACACCTTC. Protein: CASSLGTAYGYTF.